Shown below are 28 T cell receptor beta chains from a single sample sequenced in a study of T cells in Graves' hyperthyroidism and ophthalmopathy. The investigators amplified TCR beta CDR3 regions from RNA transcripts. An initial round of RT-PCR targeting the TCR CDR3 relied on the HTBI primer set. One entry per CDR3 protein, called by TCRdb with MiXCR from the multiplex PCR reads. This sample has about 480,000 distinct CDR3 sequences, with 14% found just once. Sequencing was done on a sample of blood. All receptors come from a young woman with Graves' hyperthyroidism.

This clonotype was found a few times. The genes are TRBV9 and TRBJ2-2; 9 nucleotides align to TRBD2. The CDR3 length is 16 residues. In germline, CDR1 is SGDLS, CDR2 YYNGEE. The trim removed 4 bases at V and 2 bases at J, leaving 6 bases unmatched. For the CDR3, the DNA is TGTGCCAGCAGCACCCCTAGCGGGATTAACACCGGGGAGCTGTTTTTT. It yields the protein CASSTPSGINTGELFF. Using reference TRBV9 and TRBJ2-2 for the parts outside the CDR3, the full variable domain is DSGVTQTPKHLITATGQRVTLRCSPRSGDLSVYWYQQSLDQGLQFLIQYYNGEERAKGNILERFSAQQFPDLHSELNLSSLELGDSALYFCASSTPSGINTGELFFGEGSRLTVL.

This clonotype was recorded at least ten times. This CDR3 is CASSSAGLNSYEQYV. The DNA for the CDR3 is TGTGCCAGCTCCAGCGCTGGGCTTAACTCCTACGAGCAGTACGTC. The V and J genes are TRBV18 and TRBJ2-7, with D unresolved. Germline V gene lookup returns CDR1 KGHSH and CDR2 LQKENI. The CDR3 is 15 residues long. V gave up 6 bases and J gave up 0 bases, with 15 bases separating them.

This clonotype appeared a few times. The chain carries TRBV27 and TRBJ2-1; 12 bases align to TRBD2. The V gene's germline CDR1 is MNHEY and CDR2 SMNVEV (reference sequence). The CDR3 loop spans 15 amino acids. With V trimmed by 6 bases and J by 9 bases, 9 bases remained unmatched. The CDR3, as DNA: TGTGCCAGCAGCCTAGCGGGAGGGTTTTCGGGTGAGCAGTTCTTC. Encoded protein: CASSLAGGFSGEQFF.

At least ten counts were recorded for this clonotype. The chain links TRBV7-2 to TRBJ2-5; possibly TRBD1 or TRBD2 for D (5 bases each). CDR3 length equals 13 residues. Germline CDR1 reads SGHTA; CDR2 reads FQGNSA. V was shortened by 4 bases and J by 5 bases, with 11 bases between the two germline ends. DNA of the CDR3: TGTGCCAGCAGCTCGCAATGGGGGGAGACCCAGTACTTC. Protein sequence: CASSSQWGETQYF.

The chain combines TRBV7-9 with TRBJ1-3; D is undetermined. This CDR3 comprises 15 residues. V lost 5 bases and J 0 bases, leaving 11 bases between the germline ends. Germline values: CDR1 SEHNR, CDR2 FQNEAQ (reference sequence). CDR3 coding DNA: TGTGCCAGCAGCGGTCCGGGCCGCTCTGGAAACACCATATATTTT. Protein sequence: CASSGPGRSGNTIYF.

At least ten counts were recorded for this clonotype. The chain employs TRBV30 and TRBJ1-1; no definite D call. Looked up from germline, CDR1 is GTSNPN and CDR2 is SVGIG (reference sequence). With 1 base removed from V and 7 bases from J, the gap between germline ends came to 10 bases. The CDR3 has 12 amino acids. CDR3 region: CAWSEDAGEAFF. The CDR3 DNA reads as TGTGCCTGGAGTGAAGACGCGGGTGAAGCTTTCTTT. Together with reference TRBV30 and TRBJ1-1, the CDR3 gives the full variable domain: SQTIHQWPATLVQPVGSPLSLECTVEGTSNPNLYWYRQAAGRGLQLLFYSVGIGQISSEVPQNLSASRPQDRQFILSSKKLLLSDSGFYLCAWSEDAGEAFFGQGTRLTVV.

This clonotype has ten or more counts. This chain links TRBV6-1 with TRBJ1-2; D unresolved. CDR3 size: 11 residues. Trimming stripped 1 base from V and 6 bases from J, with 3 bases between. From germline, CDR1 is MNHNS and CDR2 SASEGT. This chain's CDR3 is CASSEDDGYTF. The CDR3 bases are TGTGCCAGCAGTGAAGACGATGGCTACACCTTC.

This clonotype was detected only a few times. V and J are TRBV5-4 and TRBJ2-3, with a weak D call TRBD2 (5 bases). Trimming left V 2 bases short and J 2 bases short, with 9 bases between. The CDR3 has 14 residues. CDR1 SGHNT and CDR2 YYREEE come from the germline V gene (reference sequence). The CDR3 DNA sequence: TGTGCCAGCAGCTTCCAGCGGCCCACAGATACGCAGTATTTT. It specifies CASSFQRPTDTQYF.

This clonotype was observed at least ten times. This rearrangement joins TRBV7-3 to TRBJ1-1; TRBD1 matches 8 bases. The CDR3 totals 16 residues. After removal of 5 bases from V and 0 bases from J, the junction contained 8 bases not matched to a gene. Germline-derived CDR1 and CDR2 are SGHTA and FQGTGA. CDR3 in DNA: TGTGCCAGCAGCCAAACAGGGGGGCTGATGAACACTGAAGCTTTCTTT. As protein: CASSQTGGLMNTEAFF.

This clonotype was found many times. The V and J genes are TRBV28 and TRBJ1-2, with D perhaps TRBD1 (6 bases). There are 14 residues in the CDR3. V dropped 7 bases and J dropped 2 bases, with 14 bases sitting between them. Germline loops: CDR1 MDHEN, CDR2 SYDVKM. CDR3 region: CASTIGQTNYGYTF. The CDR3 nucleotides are TGTGCCAGCACTATCGGACAGACCAACTATGGCTACACCTTC.

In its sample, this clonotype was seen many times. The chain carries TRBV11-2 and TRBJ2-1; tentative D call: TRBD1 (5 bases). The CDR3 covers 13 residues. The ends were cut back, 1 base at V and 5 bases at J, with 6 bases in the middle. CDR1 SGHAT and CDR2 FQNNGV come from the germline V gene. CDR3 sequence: CASSLAGNNEQFF. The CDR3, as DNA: TGTGCCAGCAGCTTAGCAGGGAACAATGAGCAGTTCTTC.

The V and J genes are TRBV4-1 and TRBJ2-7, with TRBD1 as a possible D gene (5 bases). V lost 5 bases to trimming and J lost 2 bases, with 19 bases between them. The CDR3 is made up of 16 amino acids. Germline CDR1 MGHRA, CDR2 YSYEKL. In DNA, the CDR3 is TGCGCCAGCAGCGATTTTAGGGGTTCCACAACCTACGAGCAGTACTTC. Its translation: CASSDFRGSTTYEQYF.

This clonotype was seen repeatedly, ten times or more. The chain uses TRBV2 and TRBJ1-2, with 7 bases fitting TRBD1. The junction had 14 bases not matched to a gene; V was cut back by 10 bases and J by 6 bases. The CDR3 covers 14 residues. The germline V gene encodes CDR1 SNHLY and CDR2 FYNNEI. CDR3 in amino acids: CAIDHDRARNGYTF. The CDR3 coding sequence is TGTGCCATCGACCATGACAGGGCTAGGAATGGCTACACCTTC.

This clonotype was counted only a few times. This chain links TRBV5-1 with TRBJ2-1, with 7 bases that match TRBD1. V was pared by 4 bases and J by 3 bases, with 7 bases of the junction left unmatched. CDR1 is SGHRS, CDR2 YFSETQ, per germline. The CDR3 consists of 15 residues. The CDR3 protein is CASSRDSEHYNEQFF. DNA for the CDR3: TGCGCCAGCAGCAGGGACAGTGAGCACTACAATGAGCAGTTCTTC. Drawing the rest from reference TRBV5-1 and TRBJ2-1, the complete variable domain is KAGVTQTPRYLIKTRGQQVTLSCSPISGHRSVSWYQQTPGQGLQFLFEYFSETQRNKGNFPGRFSGRQFSNSRSEMNVSTLELGDSALYLCASSRDSEHYNEQFFGPGTRLTVL.

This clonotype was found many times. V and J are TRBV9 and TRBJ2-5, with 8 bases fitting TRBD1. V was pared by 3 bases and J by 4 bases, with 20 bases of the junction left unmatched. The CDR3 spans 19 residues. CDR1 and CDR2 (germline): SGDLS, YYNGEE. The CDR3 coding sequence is TGTGCCAGCAGCGAAGGACAGGGCCGGTCGGGAGAGGCAGGAGAGACCCAGTACTTC. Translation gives CASSEGQGRSGEAGETQYF.

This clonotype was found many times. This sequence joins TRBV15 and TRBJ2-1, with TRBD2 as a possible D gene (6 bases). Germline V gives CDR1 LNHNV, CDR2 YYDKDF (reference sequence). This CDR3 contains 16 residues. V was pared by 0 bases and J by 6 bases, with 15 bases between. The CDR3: CATSRDPGLTFNEQFF. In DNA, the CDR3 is TGTGCCACCAGCAGAGATCCGGGACTGACCTTCAATGAGCAGTTCTTC.

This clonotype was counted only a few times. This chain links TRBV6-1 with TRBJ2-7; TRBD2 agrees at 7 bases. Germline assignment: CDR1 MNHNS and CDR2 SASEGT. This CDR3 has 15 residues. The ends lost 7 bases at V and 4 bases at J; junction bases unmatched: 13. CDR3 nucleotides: TGTGCCAGCACCCCGGGAGGAGCGGGGATATACGAGCAGTACTTC. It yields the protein CASTPGGAGIYEQYF.

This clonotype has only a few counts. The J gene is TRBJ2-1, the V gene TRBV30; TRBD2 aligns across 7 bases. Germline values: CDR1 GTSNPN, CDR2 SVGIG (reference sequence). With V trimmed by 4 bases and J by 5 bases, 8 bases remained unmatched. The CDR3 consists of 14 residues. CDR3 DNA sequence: TGTGCCTGGATTAGGCTAGCGGATAACAATGAGCAGTTCTTC. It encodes CAWIRLADNNEQFF.

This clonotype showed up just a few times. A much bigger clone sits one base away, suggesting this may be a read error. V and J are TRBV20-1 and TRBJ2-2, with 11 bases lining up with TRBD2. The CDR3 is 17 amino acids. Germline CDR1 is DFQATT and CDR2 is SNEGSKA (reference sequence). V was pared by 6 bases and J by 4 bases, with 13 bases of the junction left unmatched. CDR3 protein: CSASGDSGRATTGELFF. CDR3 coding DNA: TGCAGTGCGTCAGGGGATAGCGGGAGGGCGACCACCGGGGAGCTGTTTTTT.

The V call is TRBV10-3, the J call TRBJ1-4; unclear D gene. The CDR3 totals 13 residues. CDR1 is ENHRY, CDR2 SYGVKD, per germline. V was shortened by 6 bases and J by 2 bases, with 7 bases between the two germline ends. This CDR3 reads CAIRAGTNEKLFF. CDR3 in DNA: TGTGCCATCAGAGCTGGCACTAATGAAAAACTGTTTTTT.

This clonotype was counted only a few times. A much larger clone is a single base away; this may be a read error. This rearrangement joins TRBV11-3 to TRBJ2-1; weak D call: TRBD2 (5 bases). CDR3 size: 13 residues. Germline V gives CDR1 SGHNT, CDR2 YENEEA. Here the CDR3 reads CASSSKGDNGQFF. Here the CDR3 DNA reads TGTGCCAGCAGCTCCAAGGGAGACAATGGGCAGTTCTTC.

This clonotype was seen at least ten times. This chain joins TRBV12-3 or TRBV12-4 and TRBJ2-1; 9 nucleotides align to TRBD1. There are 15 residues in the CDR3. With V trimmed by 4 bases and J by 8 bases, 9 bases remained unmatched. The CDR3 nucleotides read TGTGCCAGCAGTTATCCGGGACAGGGTATCCATGAGCAGTTCTTC. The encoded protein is CASSYPGQGIHEQFF.

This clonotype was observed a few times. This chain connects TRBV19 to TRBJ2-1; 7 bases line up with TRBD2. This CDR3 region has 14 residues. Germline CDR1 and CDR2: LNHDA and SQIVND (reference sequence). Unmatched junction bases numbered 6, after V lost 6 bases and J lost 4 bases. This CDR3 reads CASRVLADYNEQFF. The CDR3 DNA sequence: TGTGCCAGTAGGGTCCTAGCGGATTACAATGAGCAGTTCTTC. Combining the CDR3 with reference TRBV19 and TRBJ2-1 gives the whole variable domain DGGITQSPKYLFRKEGQNVTLSCEQNLNHDAMYWYRQDPGQGLRLIYYSQIVNDFQKGDIAEGYSVSREKKESFPLTVTSAQKNPTAFYLCASRVLADYNEQFFGPGTRLTVL.

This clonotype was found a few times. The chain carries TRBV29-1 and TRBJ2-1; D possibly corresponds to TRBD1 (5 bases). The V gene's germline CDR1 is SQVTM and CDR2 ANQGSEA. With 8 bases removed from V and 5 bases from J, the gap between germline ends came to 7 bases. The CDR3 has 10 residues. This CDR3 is CSLGDNEQFF. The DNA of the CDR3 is TGCAGCCTAGGGGACAATGAGCAGTTCTTC.

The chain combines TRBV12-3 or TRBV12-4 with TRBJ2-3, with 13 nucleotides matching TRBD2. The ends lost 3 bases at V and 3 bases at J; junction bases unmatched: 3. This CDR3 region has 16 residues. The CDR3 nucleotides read TGTGCCAGCAGTTTTGGACTAGCGGGAGTGACAGATACGCAGTATTTT. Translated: CASSFGLAGVTDTQYF.

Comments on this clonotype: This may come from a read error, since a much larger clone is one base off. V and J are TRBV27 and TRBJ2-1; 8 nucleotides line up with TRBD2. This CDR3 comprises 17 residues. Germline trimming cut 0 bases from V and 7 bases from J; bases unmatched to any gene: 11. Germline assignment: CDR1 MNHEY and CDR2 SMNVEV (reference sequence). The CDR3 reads CASSLSWTSRRRNEQFF. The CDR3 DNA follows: TGTGCCAGCAGTTTATCTTGGACTAGCCGGAGGAGGAATGAGCAGTTCTTC.

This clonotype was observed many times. In nucleotides, the CDR3 is TGTGCCAGCAGCTTAGGGCAGGGGATGGAGACCCAGTACTTC. The encoded protein is CASSLGQGMETQYF. The chain carries TRBV7-9 and TRBJ2-5, with D possibly being TRBD1 (6 bases). CDR1 and CDR2 from the germline V gene are SEHNR and FQNEAQ (reference sequence). The CDR3 spans 14 residues. V shed 1 base and J shed 5 bases, with 11 bases lying between them.

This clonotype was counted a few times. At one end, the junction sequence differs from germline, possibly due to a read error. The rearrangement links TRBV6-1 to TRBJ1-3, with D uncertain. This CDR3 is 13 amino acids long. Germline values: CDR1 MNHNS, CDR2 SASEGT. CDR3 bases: TGTGCCAGCAGTGCCGGATCTGAAAACACCATATATTTT. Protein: CASSAGSENTIYF.